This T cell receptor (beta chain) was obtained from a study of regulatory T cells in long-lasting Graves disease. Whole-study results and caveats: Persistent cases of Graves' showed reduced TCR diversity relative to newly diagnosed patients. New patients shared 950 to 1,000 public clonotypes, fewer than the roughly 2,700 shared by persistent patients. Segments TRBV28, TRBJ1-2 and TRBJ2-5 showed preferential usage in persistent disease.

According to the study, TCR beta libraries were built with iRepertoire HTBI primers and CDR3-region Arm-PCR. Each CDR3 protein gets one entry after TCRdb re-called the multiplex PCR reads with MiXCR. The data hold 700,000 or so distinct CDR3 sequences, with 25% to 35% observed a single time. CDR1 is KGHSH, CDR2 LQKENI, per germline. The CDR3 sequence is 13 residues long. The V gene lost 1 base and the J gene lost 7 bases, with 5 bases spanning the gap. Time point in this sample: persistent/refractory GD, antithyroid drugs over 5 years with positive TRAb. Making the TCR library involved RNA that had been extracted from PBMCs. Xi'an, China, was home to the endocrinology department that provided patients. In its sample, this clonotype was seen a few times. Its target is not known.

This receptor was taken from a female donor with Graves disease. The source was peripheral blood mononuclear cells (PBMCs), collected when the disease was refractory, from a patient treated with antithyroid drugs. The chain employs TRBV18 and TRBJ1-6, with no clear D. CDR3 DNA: TGTGCCAGCTCACCACTCGCCAATTCACCCCTCCACTTT. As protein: CASSPLANSPLHF.